This TCR beta chain was recovered during a study of shared clonotypes between healthy human individuals. CDR1 is SGHNT, CDR2 YYREEE, per germline (reference sequence). The CDR3 length is 16 residues. The junction had 8 bases not matched to a gene; V was cut back by 0 bases and J by 4 bases. Investigators spread the genomic DNA of each subset evenly over several immunoSEQ plates. Template amounts of roughly 300 ng DNA, 25,000 to 30,000 T cell genomes, were employed in unsorted PBMC replicate PCRs. Unsorted PBMC DNA was run through sequencing on ten immunoSEQ deep assay plates. Assay used: immunoSEQ multiplex PCR; TCRdb lists only in-frame clones, some missing. The sample has about 510,000 clones, 75% to 80% seen once. Donors comprised only Caucasian adults living in Nashville, Tennessee.

The sequence came from a woman between 35 and 50 years old in good health. Some clones in this sample may be carry-over from other donors' samples. The sequenced material came from PBMCs. The J gene is TRBJ2-3, the V gene TRBV5-4, with TRBD2 identical over 7 bases. CDR3: CASSLGRLAEADTQYF. CDR3 sequence (DNA): TGTGCCAGCAGCTTGGGGCGTCTAGCGGAGGCAGATACGCAGTATTTT. Filled out from reference TRBV5-4 and TRBJ2-3, the complete variable domain reads ETGVTQSPTHLIKTRGQQVTLRCSSQSGHNTVSWYQQALGQGPQFIFQYYREEENGRGNFPPRFSGLQFPNYSSELNVNALELDDSALYLCASSLGRLAEADTQYFGPGTRLTVL.